One and the same sample provided the 14 T cell receptor beta chains below, sequenced in a study of cytotoxic CD8 clonotypes in ibrutinib-treated CLL. Here immunoSEQ multiplex PCR was the method, and the copy in TCRdb shows in-frame clones only, minus some. This table holds 200,000 to 250,000 clones, over 65% found once. This specimen consisted of PBMCs, obtained after 12 months of ibrutinib treatment. Receptors originate from a human donor with chronic lymphocytic leukemia.

This chain uses TRBV7-9 with TRBJ2-5; maybe TRBD1 (5 bases). The ends were cut back, 5 bases at V and 1 base at J, with 11 bases in the middle. This CDR3 region has 14 residues. Germline V gene data show CDR1 as SEHNR and CDR2 as FQNEAQ (reference sequence). The DNA of the CDR3 is TGTGCCAGCAGCCGACAGAGTATCCAAGAGACCCAGTACTTC. It encodes CASSRQSIQETQYF. Combining the CDR3 with reference TRBV7-9 and TRBJ2-5 gives the whole variable domain DTGVSQNPRHKITKRGQNVTFRCDPISEHNRLYWYRQTLGQGPEFLTYFQNEAQLEKSRLLSDRFSAERPKGSFSTLEIQRTEQGDSAMYLCASSRQSIQETQYFGPGTRLLVL.

The J gene is TRBJ2-3, the V gene TRBV19; TRBD2 matches at 8 bases. The germline CDR1 and CDR2 sequences are LNHDA and SQIVND (reference sequence). The CDR3 is 14 residues long. The V and J ends lost 6 bases and 2 bases, in that order; junction bases with no gene match: 4. CDR3 sequence (DNA): TGTGCCAGTAGCCTACTAGCGGTCACAGATACGCAGTATTTT. It is translated as CASSLLAVTDTQYF.

The chain combines TRBV5-1 with TRBJ2-7; the D gene is possibly TRBD1 (5 bases). Germline CDR1 SGHRS, CDR2 YFSETQ. Trimming cost V 1 base and J 1 base, with 21 bases left between them. The CDR3 contains 18 residues. The CDR3 loop is CASSLLAVTNRISYEQYF. CDR3 in DNA: TGCGCCAGCAGCTTGTTAGCCGTCACGAACAGGATTTCCTACGAGCAGTACTTC. The full variable domain, its missing parts supplied by reference TRBV5-1 and TRBJ2-7, is KAGVTQTPRYLIKTRGQQVTLSCSPISGHRSVSWYQQTPGQGLQFLFEYFSETQRNKGNFPGRFSGRQFSNSRSEMNVSTLELGDSALYLCASSLLAVTNRISYEQYFGPGTRLTVT.

This sequence joins TRBV7-9 and TRBJ1-2; unclear D gene. Germline loops: CDR1 SEHNR, CDR2 FQNEAQ (reference sequence). The length of the CDR3 is 13 residues. V was trimmed by 1 base and J by 8 bases, leaving 11 bases between them. The CDR3 spells CASSLGAGGGYTF. The DNA for the CDR3 is TGTGCCAGCAGCTTAGGGGCAGGAGGCGGCTACACCTTC.

The rearrangement uses TRBV7-9 and TRBJ2-5; 13 bases are shared with TRBD2. The germline gives CDR1 SEHNR, CDR2 FQNEAQ (reference sequence). Trimming removed 5 bases from V and 7 bases from J; junction bases left unmatched: 7. This CDR3 has 15 amino acids. CDR3 coding DNA: TGTGCCAGCAGCAGGACTAGCGGGAGTCTAGGGACCCAGTACTTC. Translating gives CASSRTSGSLGTQYF.

The rearrangement links TRBV9 to TRBJ2-5; D might be TRBD1 (6 bases). V shed 0 bases and J shed 6 bases, with 12 bases lying between them. Germline CDR1 is SGDLS and CDR2 is YYNGEE. The CDR3 has 14 amino acids. CDR3 sequence reads: CASSVDLGAKTQYF. CDR3 nucleotide sequence: TGTGCCAGCAGCGTAGACCTGGGGGCAAAGACCCAGTACTTC.

J is TRBJ2-7 and V is TRBV21-1; the table gives TRBD2 as D, unverified against the DNA. TRBV21-1 is shown as a pseudogene. The CDR3 length is 15 residues. In DNA form, the CDR3 reads TGTGCCAGCAGCGGTACGGAGGGCCAGATGGGGGAGCAGTACTTC. Its translation is CASSGTEGQMGEQYF.

The gene calls are TRBV18 and TRBJ1-5; D unresolved. The V and J ends lost 2 bases and 4 bases respectively, with 6 bases between them. The CDR3 is made up of 13 amino acids. CDR1 and CDR2 from the germline V gene are KGHSH and LQKENI. DNA for the CDR3: TGTGCCAGCTCACCAACCGCTAATCAGCCCCAGCATTTT. This codes for CASSPTANQPQHF.

The CDR3 sequence is CASSLLAGIGTQYF. Here the CDR3 DNA reads TGCGCCAGCAGCTTGCTAGCGGGGATTGGGACCCAGTACTTC. V usage is TRBV5-1 and J usage is TRBJ2-5; 9 bases align to TRBD2. Germline CDR1 and CDR2: SGHRS and YFSETQ. V lost 1 base and J lost 7; bases outside the gene matches: 5. CDR3 size: 14 residues.

The V call is TRBV4-2, the J call TRBJ2-3; 10 bases line up with TRBD2. Germline V gene sequence: CDR1 LGHNA, CDR2 YNFKEQ. V shed 1 base, J shed 6 bases, and the junction held 16 bases outside the gene matches. CDR3 length: 19 residues. The CDR3 reads CASSQVQGPGTSGKDTQYF. CDR3 sequence (DNA): TGTGCCAGCAGCCAAGTCCAGGGCCCCGGTACTAGCGGGAAGGATACGCAGTATTTT.

The CDR3: CASSLGETQYF. The CDR3 nucleotides read TGTGCCAGTAGTCTAGGAGAGACCCAGTACTTC. The chain links TRBV19 to TRBJ2-5; D gene uncertain. Trimming cost V 5 bases and J 4 bases, with 5 bases left between them. Germline V gives CDR1 LNHDA, CDR2 SQIVND (reference sequence). This CDR3 comprises 11 residues.

The V gene is TRBV2, the J gene TRBJ2-3; 10 nucleotides match TRBD1. This CDR3 is 16 amino acids long. The germline V gene has CDR1 SNHLY and CDR2 FYNNEI. The V gene end was trimmed by 6 bases and the J gene end by 8 bases; junction bases not matched to a gene: 14. This CDR3 is CASSKSRDRGIGTQYF. The CDR3 nucleotides are TGTGCCAGCAGCAAGTCCCGGGACAGGGGAATAGGTACGCAGTATTTT.

J is TRBJ2-3 and V is TRBV14; no clear D gene. Germline assignment: CDR1 SGHDN and CDR2 FVKESK. The CDR3 runs to 14 residues. V shed 1 base and J shed 2 bases, with 7 bases lying between them. The CDR3 nucleotides are TGTGCCAGCAGCCAAGTTGGGGTCACAGATACGCAGTATTTT. It codes for CASSQVGVTDTQYF.

This sequence joins TRBV30 and TRBJ1-1; no firm D call. Germline V gene sequence: CDR1 GTSNPN, CDR2 SVGIG (reference sequence). This CDR3 comprises 16 residues. With 1 base removed from V and 0 bases from J, the gap between germline ends came to 15 bases. The CDR3: CAWSAIEGMLNTEAFF. The CDR3 DNA is TGTGCCTGGAGTGCAATAGAAGGGATGCTGAACACTGAAGCTTTCTTT. Full variable domain (outside the CDR3, taken from reference TRBV30 and TRBJ1-1): SQTIHQWPATLVQPVGSPLSLECTVEGTSNPNLYWYRQAAGRGLQLLFYSVGIGQISSEVPQNLSASRPQDRQFILSSKKLLLSDSGFYLCAWSAIEGMLNTEAFFGQGTRLTVV.